This T cell receptor beta chain was sequenced in a study of identical twins. Study-wide points: Carriage of fewer insertions was seen in abundant cord blood beta clonotypes, whereas memory repertoires showed none.

TCRdb re-called the 5' RACE reads with MiXCR, one entry per CDR3 protein. The sample records 1.5 million to 2 million distinct CDR3 sequences, around a third being singletons. This clonotype was seen a handful of times. Its antigen is not identified. This CDR3 has 13 residues. The V and J ends lost 10 bases and 0 bases respectively, with 9 bases between them. Germline CDR1 ENHRY, CDR2 SYGVKD. Sequenced input: cord blood. The V and J genes are TRBV10-3 and TRBJ2-2; the D gene is possibly TRBD1 (6 bases). The clonotype originates from a newborn girl in good health. CDR3 nucleotides: TGTGCCACTGGGACACCGAACACCGGGGAGCTGTTTTTT. Its translation is CATGTPNTGELFF.